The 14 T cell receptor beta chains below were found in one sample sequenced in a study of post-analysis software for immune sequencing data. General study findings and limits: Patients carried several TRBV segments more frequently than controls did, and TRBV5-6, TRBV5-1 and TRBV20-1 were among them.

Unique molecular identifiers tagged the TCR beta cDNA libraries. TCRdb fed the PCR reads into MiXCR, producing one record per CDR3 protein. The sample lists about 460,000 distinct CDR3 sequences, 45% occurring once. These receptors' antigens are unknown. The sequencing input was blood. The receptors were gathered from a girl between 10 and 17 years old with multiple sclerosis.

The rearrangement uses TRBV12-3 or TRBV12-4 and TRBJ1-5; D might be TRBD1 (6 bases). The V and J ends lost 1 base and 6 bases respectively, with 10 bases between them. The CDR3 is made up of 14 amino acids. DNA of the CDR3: TGTGCCAGCAGTTTAGGGACAGTTTTTCAGCCCCAGCATTTT. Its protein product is CASSLGTVFQPQHF.

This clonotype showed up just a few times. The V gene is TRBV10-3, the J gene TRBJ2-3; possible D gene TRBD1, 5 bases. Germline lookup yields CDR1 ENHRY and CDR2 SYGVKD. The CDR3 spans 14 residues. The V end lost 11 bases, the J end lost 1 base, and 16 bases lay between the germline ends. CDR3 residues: CASQAQGGTDTQYF. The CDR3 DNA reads TGTGCCTCCCAAGCGCAGGGTGGCACAGATACGCAGTATTTT.

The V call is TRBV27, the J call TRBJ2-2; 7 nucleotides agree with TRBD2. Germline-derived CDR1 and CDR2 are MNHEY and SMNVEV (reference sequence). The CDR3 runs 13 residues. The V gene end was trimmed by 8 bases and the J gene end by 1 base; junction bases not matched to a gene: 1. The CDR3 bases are TGTGCCAGCGAGCGGGAGAACACCGGGGAGCTGTTTTTT. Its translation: CASERENTGELFF.

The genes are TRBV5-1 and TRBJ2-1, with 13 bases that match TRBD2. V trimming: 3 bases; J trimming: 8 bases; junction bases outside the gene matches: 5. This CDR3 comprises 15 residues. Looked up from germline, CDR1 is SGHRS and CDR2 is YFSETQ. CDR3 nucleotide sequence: TGCGCCAGCAGCTCACTAGCGGGAGGGGTCGATGAGCAGTTCTTC. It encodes CASSSLAGGVDEQFF.

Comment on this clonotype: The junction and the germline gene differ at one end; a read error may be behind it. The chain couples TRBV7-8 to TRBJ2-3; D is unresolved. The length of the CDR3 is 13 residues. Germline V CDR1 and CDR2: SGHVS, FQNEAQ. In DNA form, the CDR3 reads TGTGCCGGCAGCTTAGTAACCCCAGATACGCAGTATTTT. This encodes CAGSLVTPDTQYF.

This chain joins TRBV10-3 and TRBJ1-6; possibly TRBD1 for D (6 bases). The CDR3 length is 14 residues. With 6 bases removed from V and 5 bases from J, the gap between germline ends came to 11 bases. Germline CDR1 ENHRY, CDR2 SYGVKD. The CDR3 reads CAIRTGSDNSPLHF. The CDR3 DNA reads TGTGCCATCAGGACAGGCTCGGATAATTCACCCCTCCACTTT.

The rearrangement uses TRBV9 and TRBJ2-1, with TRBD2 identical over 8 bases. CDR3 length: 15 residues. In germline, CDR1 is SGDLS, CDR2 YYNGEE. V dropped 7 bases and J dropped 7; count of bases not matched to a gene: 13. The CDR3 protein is CASGRLREVWNEQFF. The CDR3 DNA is TGTGCCAGCGGCCGGTTGCGGGAGGTCTGGAATGAGCAGTTCTTC.

DNA of the CDR3: TGTGCCAGCTCGGGGGTAATTGAGCAGTTCTTC. As protein: CASSGVIEQFF. The chain recombines TRBV7-9 with TRBJ2-1, with D possibly being TRBD2 (6 bases). CDR3 length equals 11 residues. With 8 bases removed from V and 9 bases from J, the gap between germline ends came to 11 bases. Per germline, CDR1 SEHNR and CDR2 FQNEAQ (reference sequence).

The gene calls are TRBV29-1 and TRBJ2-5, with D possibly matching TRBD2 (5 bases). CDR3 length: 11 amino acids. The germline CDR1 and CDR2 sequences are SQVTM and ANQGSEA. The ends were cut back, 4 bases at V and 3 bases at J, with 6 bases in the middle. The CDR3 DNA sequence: TGCAGCGTTGGAGGGAAAGAGACCCAGTACTTC. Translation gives CSVGGKETQYF.

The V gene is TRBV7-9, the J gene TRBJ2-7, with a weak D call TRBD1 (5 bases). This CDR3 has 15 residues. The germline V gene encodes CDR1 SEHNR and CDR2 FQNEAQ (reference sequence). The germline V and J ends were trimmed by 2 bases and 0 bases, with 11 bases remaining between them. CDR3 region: CASSLPRRASYEQYF. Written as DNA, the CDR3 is TGTGCCAGCAGCTTACCCCGCAGGGCCTCCTACGAGCAGTACTTC.

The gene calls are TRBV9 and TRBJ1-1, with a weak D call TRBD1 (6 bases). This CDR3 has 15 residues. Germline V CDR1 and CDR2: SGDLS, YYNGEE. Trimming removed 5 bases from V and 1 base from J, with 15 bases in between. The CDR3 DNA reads TGTGCCAGCAGTGCCAGGGGTTCGAGGAACACTGAAGCTTTCTTT. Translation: CASSARGSRNTEAFF.

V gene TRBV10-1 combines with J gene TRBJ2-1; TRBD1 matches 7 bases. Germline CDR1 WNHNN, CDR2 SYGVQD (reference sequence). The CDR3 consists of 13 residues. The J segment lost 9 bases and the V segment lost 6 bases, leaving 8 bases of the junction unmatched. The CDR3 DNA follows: TGCGCCAGCAGCCCAGACAGGGCGGCTGAGCAGTTCTTC. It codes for CASSPDRAAEQFF.

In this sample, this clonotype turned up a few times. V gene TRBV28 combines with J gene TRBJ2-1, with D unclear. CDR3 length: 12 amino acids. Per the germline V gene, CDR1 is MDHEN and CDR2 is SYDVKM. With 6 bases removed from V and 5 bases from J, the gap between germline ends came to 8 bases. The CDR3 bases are TGTGCCAGCAGGATTTGGAACAATGAGCAGTTCTTC. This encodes CASRIWNNEQFF. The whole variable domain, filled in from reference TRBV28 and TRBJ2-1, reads DVKVTQSSRYLVKRTGEKVFLECVQDMDHENMFWYRQDPGLGLRLIYFSYDVKMKEKGDIPEGYSVSREKKERFSLILESASTNQTSMYLCASRIWNNEQFFGPGTRLTVL.

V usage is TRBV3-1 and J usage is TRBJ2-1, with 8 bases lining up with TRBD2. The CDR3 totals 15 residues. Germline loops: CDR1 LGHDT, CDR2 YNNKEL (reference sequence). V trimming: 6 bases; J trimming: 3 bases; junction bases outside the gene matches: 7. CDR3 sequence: CASRPGLADYNEQFF. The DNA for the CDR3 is TGTGCCAGCAGGCCCGGACTAGCTGACTACAATGAGCAGTTCTTC.